The T cell receptor beta chain described here comes from a study of blood T cell repertoires in COVID-19. Study-wide background: Samples taken during acute and convalescent COVID-19 were collected in the United States, Italy and Spain. Nucleic acid was either cDNA or gDNA, and it came from T cells, B-cell-depleted T cells, or PBMCs.

The junction had 3 bases not matched to a gene; V was cut back by 0 bases and J by 7 bases. This CDR3 has 16 residues. Germline lookup yields CDR1 LNHDA and CDR2 SQIVND (reference sequence). Using immunoSEQ multiplex PCR, the repertoire was profiled, and TCRdb retains in-frame clones only, with some absent. The sample lists about 160,000 clones, approximately 92% occurring once. Source material: peripheral blood. This clonotype was sampled from a woman aged 50 to 60 with acute or convalescent COVID-19. This rearrangement joins TRBV19 to TRBJ2-2, with TRBD1 identical over 12 bases. The CDR3 region has the DNA TGTGCCAGTAGTATAGAGGGGACAGGGGGCCACGGGGAGCTGTTTTTT. As protein: CASSIEGTGGHGELFF.